A selection of T cell receptor beta chains follows, all from one sample in a study of T cell responses to AZD1222 COVID-19 vaccine. Profiled with immunoSEQ multiplex PCR; TCRdb holds only in-frame clones, not every one. Of around 140,000 clones in the sample, approximately 89% were seen once. The input for sequencing was peripheral blood, taken 28 days after the second AZD1222 dose. The receptors here all came from an adult who received the AZD1222 COVID-19 vaccine. CDR3s include the opening cysteine and the closing phenylalanine or tryptophan.

v_call,j_call,cdr3_length,cdr3_aa
TRBV6-2/TRBV6-3,TRBJ1-2,15,CASSYAGRANYGYTF
TRBV12-3/TRBV12-4,TRBJ1-2,12,CALPLTSDGYTF
TRBV12-3/TRBV12-4,TRBJ1-4,13,CASRADLGEKLFF
TRBV30,TRBJ1-5,12,CAWGQKGQPQHF
TRBV9,TRBJ1-2,15,CASSESHRGDYGYTF
TRBV4-1,TRBJ1-1,13,CASSQALRTEAFF
TRBV15,TRBJ1-1,13,CATSRDQGTEAFF
TRBV7-9,TRBJ1-3,15,CASSHTSGGRNTIYF
TRBV27,TRBJ2-7,14,CASGRSGGRGEQYF
TRBV28,TRBJ1-4,13,CASTGGTNEKLFF
TRBV2,TRBJ1-5,13,CASSRDSNQPQHF
TRBV7-3,TRBJ2-1,15,CASSPSVGSGSEQFF
TRBV9,TRBJ2-4,15,CASSVSGSFGNIQYF
TRBV11-1,TRBJ2-7,14,CASSAYYLTYEQYF
TRBV3-1/TRBV3-2,TRBJ1-3,16,CASSPEGRGSGNTIYF
TRBV7-6,TRBJ1-2,14,CASSLGPANYGYTF
TRBV5-1,TRBJ2-3,16,CASSGSTSARTDTQYF
TRBV7-2,TRBJ2-2,13,CASSPGGGGELFF
TRBV4-2,TRBJ1-2,16,CASSQLPGRMGAGYTF
TRBV5-1,TRBJ1-1,15,CASSRTGTGSTEAFF
TRBV4-3,TRBJ2-1,15,CASSPAEGSYNEQFF
TRBV3-1/TRBV3-2,TRBJ2-1,17,CASSQSPGALALNEQFF
TRBV5-4,TRBJ2-1,16,CASSPGTSAAYNEQFF
TRBV12-3/TRBV12-4,TRBJ1-2,12,CASSRGGDGYTF
TRBV29-1,TRBJ2-6,14,CSVGQSGGANVLTF
TRBV4-1,TRBJ2-4,19,CASSPPRDRKAGGKNIQYF
TRBV9,TRBJ1-2,17,CASSAPLTPGQGYGYTF
TRBV18,TRBJ1-1,14,CASSPGQGATEAFF
TRBV11-3,TRBJ2-2,14,CASSPSGITGELFF
TRBV15,TRBJ2-1,15,CATSRDLGRANEQFF
TRBV5-1,TRBJ1-4,15,CASSLVGATNEKLFF